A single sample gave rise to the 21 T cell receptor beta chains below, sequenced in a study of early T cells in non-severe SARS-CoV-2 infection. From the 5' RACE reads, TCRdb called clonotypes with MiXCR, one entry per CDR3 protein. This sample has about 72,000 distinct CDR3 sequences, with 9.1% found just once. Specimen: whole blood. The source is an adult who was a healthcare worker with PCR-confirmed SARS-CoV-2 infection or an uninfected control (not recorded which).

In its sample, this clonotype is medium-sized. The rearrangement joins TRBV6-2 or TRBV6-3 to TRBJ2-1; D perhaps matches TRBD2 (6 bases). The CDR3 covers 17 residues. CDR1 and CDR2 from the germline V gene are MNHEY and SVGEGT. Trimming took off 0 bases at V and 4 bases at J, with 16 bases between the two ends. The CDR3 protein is CASSYSAPTGVYNEQFF. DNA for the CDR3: TGTGCCAGCAGTTACTCCGCCCCAACGGGAGTGTACAATGAGCAGTTCTTC.

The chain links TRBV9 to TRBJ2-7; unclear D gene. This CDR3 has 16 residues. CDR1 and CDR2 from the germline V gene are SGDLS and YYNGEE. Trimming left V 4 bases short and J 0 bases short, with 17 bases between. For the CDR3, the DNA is TGTGCCAGCAGCCCCCACGGTACCAGGAGCTCCTACGAGCAGTACTTC. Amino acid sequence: CASSPHGTRSSYEQYF.

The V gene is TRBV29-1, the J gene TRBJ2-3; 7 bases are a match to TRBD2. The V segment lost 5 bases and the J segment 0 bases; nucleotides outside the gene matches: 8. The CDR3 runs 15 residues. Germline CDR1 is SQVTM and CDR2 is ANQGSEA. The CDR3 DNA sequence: TGCAGCGTTATCCCGCTAGCGGAGAGCACAGATACGCAGTATTTT. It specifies CSVIPLAESTDTQYF.

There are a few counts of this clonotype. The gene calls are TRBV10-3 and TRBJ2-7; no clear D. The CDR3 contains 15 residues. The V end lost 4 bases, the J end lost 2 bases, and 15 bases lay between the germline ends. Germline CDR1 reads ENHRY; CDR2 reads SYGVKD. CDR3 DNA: TGTGCCATCAGTGTCGACTTTAGCCGAGCCTACGAGCAGTACTTC. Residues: CAISVDFSRAYEQYF.

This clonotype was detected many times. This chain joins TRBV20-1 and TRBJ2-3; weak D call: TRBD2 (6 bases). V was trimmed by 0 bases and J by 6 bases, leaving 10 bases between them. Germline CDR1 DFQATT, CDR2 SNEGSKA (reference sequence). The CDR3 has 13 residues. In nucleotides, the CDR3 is TGCAGTGCTAGAGATGAGCGGGTTGATACGCAGTATTTT. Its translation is CSARDERVDTQYF.

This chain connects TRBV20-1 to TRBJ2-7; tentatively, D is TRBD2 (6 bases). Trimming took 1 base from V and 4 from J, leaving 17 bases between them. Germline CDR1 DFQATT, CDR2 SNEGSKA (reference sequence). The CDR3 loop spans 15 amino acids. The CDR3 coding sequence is TGCAGTGCTAGAGGGGAGGAGGGATTGGGGTACGAGCAGTACTTC. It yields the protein CSARGEEGLGYEQYF.

CDR3 nucleotide sequence: TGTGCCAGCAGCTTAGTAGGGACAGGGGGGAGTGAGCAGTTCTTC. As protein: CASSLVGTGGSEQFF. The chain employs TRBV7-3 and TRBJ2-1; 11 positions agree with TRBD1. The V gene end was trimmed by 2 bases and the J gene end by 9 bases; junction bases not matched to a gene: 6. The CDR3 is 15 residues long. The germline V gene has CDR1 SGHTA and CDR2 FQGTGA.

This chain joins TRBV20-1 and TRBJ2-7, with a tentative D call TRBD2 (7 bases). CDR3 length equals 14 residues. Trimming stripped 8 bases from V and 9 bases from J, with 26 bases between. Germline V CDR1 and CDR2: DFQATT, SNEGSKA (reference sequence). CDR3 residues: CSTLSTSRGRAQYF. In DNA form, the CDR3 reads TGCAGTACCTTAAGTACTTCGCGGGGGCGCGCGCAGTACTTC.

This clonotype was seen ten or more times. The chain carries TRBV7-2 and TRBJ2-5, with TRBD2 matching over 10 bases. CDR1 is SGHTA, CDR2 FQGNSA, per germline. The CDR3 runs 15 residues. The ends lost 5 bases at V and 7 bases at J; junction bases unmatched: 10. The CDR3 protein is CASSPTSGSSVTQYF. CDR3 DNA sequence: TGTGCCAGCAGCCCGACTAGCGGGTCGTCGGTGACCCAGTACTTC.

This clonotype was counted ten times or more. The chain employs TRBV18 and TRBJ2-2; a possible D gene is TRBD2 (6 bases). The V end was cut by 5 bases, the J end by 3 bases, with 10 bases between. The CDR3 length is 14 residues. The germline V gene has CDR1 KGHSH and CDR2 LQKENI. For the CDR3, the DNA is TGTGCCAGCTCATCCGGGACTGACACCGGGGAGCTGTTTTTT. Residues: CASSSGTDTGELFF.

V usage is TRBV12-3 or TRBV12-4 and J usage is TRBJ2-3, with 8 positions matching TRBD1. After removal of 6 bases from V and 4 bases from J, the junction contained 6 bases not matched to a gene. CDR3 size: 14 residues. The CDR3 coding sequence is TGTGCCAGCAGGATGACAGGGGCCGCAGATACGCAGTATTTT. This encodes CASRMTGAADTQYF.

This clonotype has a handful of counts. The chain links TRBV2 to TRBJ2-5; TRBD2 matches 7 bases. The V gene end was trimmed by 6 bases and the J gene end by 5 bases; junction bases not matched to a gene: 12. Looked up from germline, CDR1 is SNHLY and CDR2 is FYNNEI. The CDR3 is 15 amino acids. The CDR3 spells CASRERAGVWETQYF. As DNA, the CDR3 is TGTGCCAGCAGGGAGCGGGCGGGAGTCTGGGAGACCCAGTACTTC. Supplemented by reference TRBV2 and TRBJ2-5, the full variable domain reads EPEVTQTPSHQVTQMGQEVILRCVPISNHLYFYWYRQILGQKVEFLVSFYNNEISEKSEIFDDQFSVERPDGSNFTLKIRSTKLEDSAMYFCASRERAGVWETQYFGPGTRLLVL.

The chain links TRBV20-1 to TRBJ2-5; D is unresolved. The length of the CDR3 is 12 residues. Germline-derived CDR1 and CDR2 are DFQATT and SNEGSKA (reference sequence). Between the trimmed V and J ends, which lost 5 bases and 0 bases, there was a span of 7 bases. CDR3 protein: CSAPTDQETQYF. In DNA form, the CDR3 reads TGCAGTGCTCCTACCGACCAAGAGACCCAGTACTTC.

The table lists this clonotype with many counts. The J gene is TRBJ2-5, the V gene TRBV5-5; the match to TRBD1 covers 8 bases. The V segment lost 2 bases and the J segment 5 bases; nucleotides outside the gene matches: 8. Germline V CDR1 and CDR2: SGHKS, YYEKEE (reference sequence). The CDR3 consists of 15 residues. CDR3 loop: CASSFSPGGMETQYF. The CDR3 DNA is TGTGCCAGCAGCTTTAGTCCAGGGGGCATGGAGACCCAGTACTTC.

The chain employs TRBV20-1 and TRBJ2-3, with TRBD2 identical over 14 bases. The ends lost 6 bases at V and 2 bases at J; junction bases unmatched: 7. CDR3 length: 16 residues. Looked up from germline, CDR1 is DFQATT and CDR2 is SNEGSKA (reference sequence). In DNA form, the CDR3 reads TGCAGTGCGACCCGACTAGCGGGAGGGTCCACAGATACGCAGTATTTT. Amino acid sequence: CSATRLAGGSTDTQYF.

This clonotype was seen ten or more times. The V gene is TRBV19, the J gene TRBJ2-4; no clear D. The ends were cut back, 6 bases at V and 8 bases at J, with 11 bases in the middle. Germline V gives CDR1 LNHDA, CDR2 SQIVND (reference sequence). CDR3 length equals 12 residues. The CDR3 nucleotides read TGTGCCAGTAGCACGGAGACCTACATTCAGTACTTC. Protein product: CASSTETYIQYF.

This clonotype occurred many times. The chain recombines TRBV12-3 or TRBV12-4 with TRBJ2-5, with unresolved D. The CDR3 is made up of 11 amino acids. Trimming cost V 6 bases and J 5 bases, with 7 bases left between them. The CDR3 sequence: CASSTWETQYF. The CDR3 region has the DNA TGTGCCAGCAGCACGTGGGAGACCCAGTACTTC.

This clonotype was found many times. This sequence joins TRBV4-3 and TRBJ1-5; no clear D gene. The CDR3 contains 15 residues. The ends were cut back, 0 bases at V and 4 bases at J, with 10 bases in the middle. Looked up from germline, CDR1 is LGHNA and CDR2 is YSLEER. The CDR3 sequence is CASSQEATENQPQHF. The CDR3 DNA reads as TGCGCCAGCAGCCAAGAGGCGACTGAGAATCAGCCCCAGCATTTT.

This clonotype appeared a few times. The CDR3 bases are TGTGCCAGCAGCCAAGATTCCGGACAGCCCTATGGCTACACCTTC. This encodes CASSQDSGQPYGYTF. The V and J genes are TRBV4-2 and TRBJ1-2, with D maybe TRBD1 (6 bases). Germline lookup yields CDR1 LGHNA and CDR2 YNFKEQ. V dropped 0 bases and J dropped 4 bases, with 12 bases sitting between them. The CDR3 is made up of 15 amino acids.

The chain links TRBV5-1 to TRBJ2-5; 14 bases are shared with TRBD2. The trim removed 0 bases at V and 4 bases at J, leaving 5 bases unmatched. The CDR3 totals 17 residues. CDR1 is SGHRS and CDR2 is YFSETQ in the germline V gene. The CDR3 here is CASSLGGLAGAGETQYF. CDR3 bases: TGCGCCAGCAGCTTGGGGGGACTAGCGGGAGCGGGAGAGACCCAGTACTTC.

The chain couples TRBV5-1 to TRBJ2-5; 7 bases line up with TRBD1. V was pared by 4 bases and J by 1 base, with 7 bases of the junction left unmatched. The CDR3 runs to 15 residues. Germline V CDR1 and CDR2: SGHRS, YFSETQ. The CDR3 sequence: CASSRDRVSQETQYF. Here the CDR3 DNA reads TGCGCCAGCAGCCGCGACAGGGTATCCCAAGAGACCCAGTACTTC.